The present T cell receptor (beta chain) was sequenced within a study of cytomegalovirus exposure and HLA in healthy donors. Study overall: Previous work identified 95 million to 120 million unique TCR beta sequences from about 179 million T cells. About 85 million unique TCR sequences came from HLA-typed donors in an early release.

This PCR relied on a set of 60 Vbeta primers and 13 Jbeta primers. Using immunoSEQ multiplex PCR, the repertoire was profiled, and TCRdb retains in-frame clones only, with some absent. The top ten clones hold around 2% of a sample with 90,000 to 100,000 clones, around 82% of them seen once. Per germline, CDR1 MNHNS and CDR2 SASEGT. V gave up 10 bases and J gave up 4 bases, with 16 bases separating them. The CDR3 has 13 residues. This chain connects TRBV6-1 to TRBJ1-1, with D possibly TRBD1 on 5 matching bases. The receptor's source is a man aged 18 to 30 in good health and CMV-seronegative. Sequences were obtained from PBMCs. CDR3 loop: CAISSTGTTEAFF. CDR3 bases: TGTGCCATCTCATCCACAGGCACCACTGAAGCTTTCTTT.